This T cell receptor beta chain was captured in a study of cytomegalovirus exposure and HLA in healthy donors. 13 Jbeta primers and 60 Vbeta primers were used for the PCR. Assay: immunoSEQ multiplex PCR; the TCRdb copy retains only in-frame clones and omits some. The profile shows over 100,000 clones, 77% of them singletons. Whole-study findings and limits: A few CMV-associated chains proved CMV antigen-specific in vitro. A later analysis found TCR association rates differed by HLA locus, highest for DRB1 and lowest for HLA-C. Investigators reported some 150 TCR beta chains as tied to cytomegalovirus.

As to this clone: Antigen: not known.

Germline V gene lookup returns CDR1 SNHLY and CDR2 FYNNEI. Trimming removed 4 bases at V and 0 bases at J, with 9 bases between. CDR3 size: 14 residues. The sequence came from a male donor in good health and CMV-seropositive. The sequenced material came from PBMCs. The V gene is TRBV2, the J gene TRBJ1-1; D ambiguous. The CDR3 loop is CASSAHTMNTEAFF. The CDR3 DNA reads TGTGCCAGCAGTGCACATACCATGAACACTGAAGCTTTCTTT. The variable domain in full, completed from reference TRBV2 and TRBJ1-1, reads EPEVTQTPSHQVTQMGQEVILRCVPISNHLYFYWYRQILGQKVEFLVSFYNNEISEKSEIFDDQFSVERPDGSNFTLKIRSTKLEDSAMYFCASSAHTMNTEAFFGQGTRLTVV.